This T cell receptor beta chain comes out of a study of T cells in localized non-small cell lung cancer. The study, taken as a whole, reports: A median of around 60 of the top 100 tumor clones appeared in adjacent lung, which was paired and uninvolved. Analysis by sequencing included only one tumor region, so heterogeneity remains possible. Clonality of T cells reached its maximum in uninvolved adjacent lung, surpassing tumor. Elevated circulating T cell density in blood was associated with longer overall survival.

As concerns this clone: Its specificity is unknown.

CDR1 is MNHEY and CDR2 is SVGAGI in the germline V gene. V dropped 0 bases and J dropped 0 bases, with 6 bases sitting between them. CDR3 length: 15 amino acids. Repertoires were generated with immunoSEQ multiplex PCR, while TCRdb's copy carries only in-frame clones and drops some. The data contain 70,000 to 95,000 clones, just over 90% of them singletons. The specimen was PBMCs, collected before any cancer treatment. This TCR came from a woman between 35 and 75 years old with stage II squamous cell lung carcinoma. The J gene is TRBJ1-3, the V gene TRBV6-5; D gene ambiguous. CDR3: CASSYSSGSGNTIYF. CDR3 nucleotides: TGTGCCAGCAGTTACTCGTCCGGCTCTGGAAACACCATATATTTT.